This T cell receptor beta chain derives from a study of cytomegalovirus exposure and HLA in healthy donors. Across the whole study: Previous work identified roughly 110 million unique TCR beta sequences from about 179 million T cells. Study-wide findings and caveats: The authors judged a highly shared variant cluster likely a sequencing artifact. Later analysis identified a missense DCLRE1C variant that was linked to TCR beta V- and J-gene trimming. In a later analysis, an Asian-associated ancestry cluster reportedly showed fewer N-insertions than the approximately 670-donor mean.

Concerning this clone: Its target is not known.

Both 60 Vbeta primers and 13 Jbeta primers went into the PCR. The table came from immunoSEQ multiplex PCR; TCRdb's copy has only in-frame clones and leaves some out. The repertoire holds around 130,000 clones, 75% seen once, with 2.9% in the top ten. CDR3 length equals 14 residues. Trimming took 6 bases from V and 4 from J, leaving 14 bases between them. The germline V gene encodes CDR1 SGHTA and CDR2 FQGNSA. This receptor was obtained from a woman in her thirties or forties in good health and CMV-seropositive. The chain is built from TRBV7-2 and TRBJ2-3; D perhaps matches TRBD1 (6 bases). Sequencing was carried out using PBMCs. As DNA, the CDR3 is TGTGCCAGCAGGCTTGCGTCAGGGGCAGATACGCAGTATTTT. Residues: CASRLASGADTQYF. Based on the CDR3 plus reference TRBV7-2 and TRBJ2-3, the full variable domain is GAGVSQSPSNKVTEKGKDVELRCDPISGHTALYWYRQSLGQGLEFLIYFQGNSAPDKSGLPSDRFSAERTGGSVSTLTIQRTQQEDSAVYLCASRLASGADTQYFGPGTRLTVL.